The TCR beta chain described here comes from a study of blood T cell repertoires in COVID-19. Using immunoSEQ multiplex PCR, the repertoire was profiled, and TCRdb retains in-frame clones only, with some absent. This sample yields about 480,000 clones, of which approximately 90% are seen a single time; over 1.5% belongs to the top ten. Source material: PBMCs or T cells enriched from blood (not recorded which). The receptor was isolated from a woman between 35 and 50 years old who had recovered from COVID-19.

CDR3 region: CASSYGRGDGYTF. Written as DNA, the CDR3 is TGTGCCAGCAGTTATGGGAGAGGAGATGGCTACACCTTC. The chain combines TRBV6-5 with TRBJ1-2; D unresolved. The V gene lost 3 bases and the J gene lost 6 bases, with 11 bases spanning the gap. This CDR3 region has 13 residues. In germline, CDR1 is MNHEY, CDR2 SVGAGI.